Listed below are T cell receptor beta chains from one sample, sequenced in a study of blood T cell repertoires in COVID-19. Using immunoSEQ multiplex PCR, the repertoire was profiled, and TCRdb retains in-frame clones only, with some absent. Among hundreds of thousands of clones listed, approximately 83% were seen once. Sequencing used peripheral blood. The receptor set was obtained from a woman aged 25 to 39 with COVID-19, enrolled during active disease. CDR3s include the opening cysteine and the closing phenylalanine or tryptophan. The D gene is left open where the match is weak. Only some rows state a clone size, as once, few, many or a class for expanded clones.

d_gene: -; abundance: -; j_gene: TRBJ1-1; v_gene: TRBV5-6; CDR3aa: CASSGPGRTEAFF; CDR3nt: TGTGCCAGCAGCGGGCCAGGGAGGACTGAAGCTTTCTTT
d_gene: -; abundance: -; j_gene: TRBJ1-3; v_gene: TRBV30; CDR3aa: CAWSVSQVRNTIYF; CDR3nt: TGTGCCTGGAGTGTGTCCCAGGTCAGAAACACCATATATTTT
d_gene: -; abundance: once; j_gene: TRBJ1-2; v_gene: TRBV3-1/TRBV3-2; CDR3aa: CASSQGGRGDGYTF; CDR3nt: TGTGCCAGCAGCCAAGGGGGAAGGGGCGATGGCTACACCTTC
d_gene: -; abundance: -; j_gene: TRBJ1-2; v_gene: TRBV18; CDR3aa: CASSPPGTTYGYTF; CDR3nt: TGTGCCAGCTCACCCCCCGGGACAACCTATGGCTACACCTTC
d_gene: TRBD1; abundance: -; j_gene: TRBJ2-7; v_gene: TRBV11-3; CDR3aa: CASSLSGQGSYEQYF; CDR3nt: TGTGCCAGCAGCTTATCGGGACAGGGGTCTTACGAGCAGTACTTC
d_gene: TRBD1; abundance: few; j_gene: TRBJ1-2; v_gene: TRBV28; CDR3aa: CASRSGQSSYGYTF; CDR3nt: TGTGCCAGCAGATCGGGACAGAGCTCCTATGGCTACACCTTC
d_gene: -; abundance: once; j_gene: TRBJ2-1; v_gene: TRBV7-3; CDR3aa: CASSLNLAGEQFF; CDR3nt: TGTGCCAGCAGCTTAAACCTAGCCGGTGAGCAGTTCTTC
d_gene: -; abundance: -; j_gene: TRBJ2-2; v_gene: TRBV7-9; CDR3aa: CASSLVGQANTGELFF; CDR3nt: TGTGCCAGCAGCTTGGTTGGGCAGGCGAACACCGGGGAGCTGTTTTTT
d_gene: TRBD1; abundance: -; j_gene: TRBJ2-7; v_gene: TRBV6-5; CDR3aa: CASSSGQGYEQYF; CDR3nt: TGTGCCAGCTCCTCGGGACAGGGCTACGAGCAGTACTTC
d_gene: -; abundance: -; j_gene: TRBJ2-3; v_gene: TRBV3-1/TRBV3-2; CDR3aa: CASSQGGVTDTQYF; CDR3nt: TGTGCCAGCAGCCAAGGAGGAGTTACAGATACGCAGTATTTT
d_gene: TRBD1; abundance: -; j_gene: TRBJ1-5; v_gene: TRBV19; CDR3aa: CASRLQGVDNQPQHF; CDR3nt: TGTGCCAGTAGGTTGCAGGGGGTTGACAATCAGCCCCAGCATTTT
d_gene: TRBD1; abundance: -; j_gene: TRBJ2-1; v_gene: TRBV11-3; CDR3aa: CASSLATLGQTNEQFF; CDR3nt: TGTGCCAGCAGCTTAGCCACATTGGGACAGACAAATGAGCAGTTCTTC
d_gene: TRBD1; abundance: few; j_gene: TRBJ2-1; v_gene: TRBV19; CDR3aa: CASKGAGDRGRNEQFF; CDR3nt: TGTGCCAGTAAGGGCGCAGGGGACAGGGGCCGGAATGAGCAGTTCTTC
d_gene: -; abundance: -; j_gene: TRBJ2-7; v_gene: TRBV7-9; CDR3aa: CASSPTSYEQYF; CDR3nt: TGTGCCAGCAGCCCAACTAGCTACGAGCAGTACTTC
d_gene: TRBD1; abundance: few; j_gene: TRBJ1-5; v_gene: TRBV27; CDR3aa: CASSPGTGNQPQHF; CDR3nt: TGTGCCAGCAGTCCGGGGACAGGGAATCAGCCCCAGCATTTT